These 13 T cell receptor beta chains share one sample of origin, sequenced in a study of identical twins. A single record per CDR3 protein comes from TCRdb applying MiXCR to the 5' RACE reads. The sample includes 450,000 or so distinct CDR3 sequences, around 18% of them seen just once. Sequenced: naive T cells sorted from blood. The receptor source for this set is a man aged 45 to 65 in good health.

This clonotype was picked up many times. The chain couples TRBV20-1 to TRBJ2-1, with 7 positions matching TRBD2. The CDR3 is 15 residues long. V lost 0 bases, J lost 4 bases, and 6 bases stayed unmatched. The germline gives CDR1 DFQATT, CDR2 SNEGSKA (reference sequence). CDR3 in DNA: TGCAGTGCTAGAGATCCTGCGGGGGATTACAATGAGCAGTTCTTC. It codes for CSARDPAGDYNEQFF.

The rearrangement joins TRBV18 to TRBJ2-7; D may be TRBD1 or TRBD2 (5 bases each). CDR3 size: 16 residues. Germline-derived CDR1 and CDR2 are KGHSH and LQKENI. V was clipped by 0 bases and J by 7 bases, with 19 bases between them. The CDR3 sequence: CASSPPSSRGLREQYF. The CDR3 coding sequence is TGTGCCAGCTCACCACCGTCGTCCCGGGGCCTTAGGGAGCAGTACTTC.

This clonotype was seen only a few times. V usage is TRBV12-3 or TRBV12-4 and J usage is TRBJ2-7; tentative D call: TRBD1 (6 bases). CDR3 length: 15 amino acids. V was trimmed by 5 bases and J by 5 bases, leaving 19 bases between them. CDR3 nucleotide sequence: TGTGCCAGCAGTCCGCAGGGGCAGTTTCCCCACGAGCAGTACTTC. It specifies CASSPQGQFPHEQYF.

This clonotype was seen many times. The chain joins TRBV19 to TRBJ2-5; 11 bases are shared with TRBD2. CDR3 length: 16 residues. V was pared by 5 bases and J by 2 bases, with 7 bases of the junction left unmatched. Germline V gene sequence: CDR1 LNHDA, CDR2 SQIVND (reference sequence). The CDR3 here is CASSPRTSGSQETQYF. CDR3 bases: TGTGCCAGTAGTCCTCGGACTAGCGGGTCTCAAGAGACCCAGTACTTC. Together with reference TRBV19 and TRBJ2-5, the CDR3 gives the full variable domain: DGGITQSPKYLFRKEGQNVTLSCEQNLNHDAMYWYRQDPGQGLRLIYYSQIVNDFQKGDIAEGYSVSREKKESFPLTVTSAQKNPTAFYLCASSPRTSGSQETQYFGPGTRLLVL.

This clonotype was seen only once. This chain connects TRBV5-1 to TRBJ1-4; D might be TRBD1 (6 bases). The CDR3 runs 15 residues. Germline V gene lookup returns CDR1 SGHRS and CDR2 YFSETQ. Trimming removed 4 bases at V and 8 bases at J, with 18 bases between. As DNA, the CDR3 is TGCGCCAGCAGCGCGGTCGGGGGGCGCGACGAAAAACTGTTTTTT. This gives the protein CASSAVGGRDEKLFF.

Ten or more counts support this clonotype. The chain uses TRBV6-2 or TRBV6-3 and TRBJ1-5, with D uncertain. The CDR3 contains 15 residues. Germline CDR1 is MNHEY and CDR2 is SVGEGT. V was shortened by 6 bases and J by 3 bases, with 15 bases between the two germline ends. The CDR3 bases are TGTGCCAGCAGCGACGACACGACCTACAATCAGCCCCAGCATTTT. Translated, it gives CASSDDTTYNQPQHF.

This sequence joins TRBV6-1 and TRBJ2-7; 9 positions match TRBD2. CDR3 length: 15 amino acids. CDR1 is MNHNS, CDR2 SASEGT, per germline. Losses at the gene ends were 6 bases for V and 5 bases for J; bases not matched to a gene: 11. The CDR3 sequence: CASSKTSGPRDEQYF. The CDR3 DNA is TGTGCCAGCAGCAAGACTAGCGGCCCTCGGGACGAGCAGTACTTC.

In its sample, this clonotype was seen a few times. The chain links TRBV27 to TRBJ2-3; TRBD2 is a possible D gene (6 bases). CDR3 length equals 15 residues. The germline gives CDR1 MNHEY, CDR2 SMNVEV (reference sequence). V was trimmed by 6 bases and J by 9 bases, leaving 22 bases between them. The CDR3 sequence: CASSVSSPGGETQYF. CDR3 nucleotide sequence: TGTGCCAGCAGCGTTAGTAGTCCAGGAGGGGAAACGCAGTATTTT.

The rearrangement links TRBV10-3 to TRBJ2-2; 7 nucleotides match TRBD2. The CDR3 length is 16 residues. With 2 bases clipped from V and 3 bases from J, the junction kept 6 bases outside the gene matches. Germline V lookup: CDR1 ENHRY, CDR2 SYGVKD. The CDR3 bases are TGTGCCATCAGTGAGGGTCCTAGCGGCCACACCGGGGAGCTGTTTTTT. It encodes CAISEGPSGHTGELFF.

This clonotype was recorded many times. CDR3 in DNA: TGTGCCACCAGTGACGCGACAGGGTCCCCTCAGCCCCAGCATTTT. Encoded protein: CATSDATGSPQPQHF. The chain combines TRBV24-1 with TRBJ1-5; 7 nucleotides match TRBD1. The V segment lost 4 bases and the J segment 6 bases; nucleotides outside the gene matches: 8. CDR1 is KGHDR and CDR2 is SFDVKD in the germline V gene. This CDR3 region has 15 residues.

This chain links TRBV21-1 with TRBJ2-7; the table's TRBD1 call for D was not verified on the DNA. TRBV21-1 is shown as a pseudogene. The CDR3 contains 16 residues. The CDR3 DNA is TGTGCCAGCAGCAAAGCTCCCCTGGAGCTAGTCTGCGAGCAGTACTTC. The encoded protein is CASSKAPLELVCEQYF.

This clonotype was seen more than once but under ten times. The chain carries TRBV5-1 and TRBJ2-7, with a possible D match to TRBD2 (7 bases). V dropped 3 bases and J dropped 4 bases, with 17 bases sitting between them. This CDR3 region has 15 residues. The germline CDR1 and CDR2 sequences are SGHRS and YFSETQ. As DNA, the CDR3 is TGCGCCAGCAGCTCCGCGGGCGGGGGCCTTTACGAGCAGTACTTC. This encodes CASSSAGGGLYEQYF.

There are many counts of this clonotype. The V and J genes are TRBV20-1 and TRBJ1-1, with D possibly TRBD1 on 5 matching bases. The CDR3 has 14 residues. V lost 6 bases to trimming and J lost 1 base, with 15 bases between them. The germline V gene has CDR1 DFQATT and CDR2 SNEGSKA (reference sequence). The CDR3 DNA reads as TGCAGTGCCCCCGATGGGGCAACGAACACTGAAGCTTTCTTT. This encodes CSAPDGATNTEAFF.